This T cell receptor beta chain stems from a study of shared clonotypes between healthy human individuals. About the study: Participating donors consisted of two women and a few men aged 18 to 49. Whole-study findings and limits: The authors expected sequencing depth to affect clonotype sharing among donors.

Notes on this clone: The antigen is not known.

Losses at the gene ends were 5 bases for V and 3 bases for J; bases not matched to a gene: 6. The CDR3 consists of 15 residues. The V gene's germline CDR1 is LNHDA and CDR2 SQIVND (reference sequence). The material for each subset, its genomic DNA, was split evenly across several immunoSEQ plates. Replicate PCRs run on unsorted PBMC used around 0.3 ug DNA, which was about 30,000 T cell genomes. TCRdb's copy holds only in-frame clones and misses some; the assay was immunoSEQ multiplex PCR. The data show about half a million clones, 81% seen once. The sample was PBMCs. This TCR derives from a woman aged 35 to 49 in good health. Some clones in this sample may be carry-over from other donors' samples. The J gene is TRBJ2-7, the V gene TRBV19; TRBD2 matches at 11 bases. Here the CDR3 reads CASSPGLAGIYEQYF. CDR3 bases: TGTGCCAGTAGTCCAGGACTAGCGGGTATCTACGAGCAGTACTTC.